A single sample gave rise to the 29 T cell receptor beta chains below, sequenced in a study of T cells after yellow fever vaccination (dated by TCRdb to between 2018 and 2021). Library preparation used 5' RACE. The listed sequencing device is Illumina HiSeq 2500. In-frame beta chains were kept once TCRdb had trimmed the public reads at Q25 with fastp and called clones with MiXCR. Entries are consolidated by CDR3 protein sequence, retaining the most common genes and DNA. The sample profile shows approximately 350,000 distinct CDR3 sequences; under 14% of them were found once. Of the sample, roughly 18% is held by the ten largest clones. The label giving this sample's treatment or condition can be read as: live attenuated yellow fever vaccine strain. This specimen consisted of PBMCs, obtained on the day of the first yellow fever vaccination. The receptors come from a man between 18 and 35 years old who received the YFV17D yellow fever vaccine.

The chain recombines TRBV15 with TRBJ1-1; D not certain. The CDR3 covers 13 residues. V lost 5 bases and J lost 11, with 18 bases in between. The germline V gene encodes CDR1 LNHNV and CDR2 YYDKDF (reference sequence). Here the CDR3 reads CATSFHSQVDAFF. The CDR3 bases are TGTGCCACCAGCTTTCACTCTCAGGTCGACGCTTTCTTT.

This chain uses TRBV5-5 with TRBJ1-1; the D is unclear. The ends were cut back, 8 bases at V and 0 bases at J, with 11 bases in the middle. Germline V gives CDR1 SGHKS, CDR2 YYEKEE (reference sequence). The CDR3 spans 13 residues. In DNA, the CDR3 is TGTGCCAGTGGGAAACAGCTGAACACTGAAGCTTTCTTT. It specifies CASGKQLNTEAFF.

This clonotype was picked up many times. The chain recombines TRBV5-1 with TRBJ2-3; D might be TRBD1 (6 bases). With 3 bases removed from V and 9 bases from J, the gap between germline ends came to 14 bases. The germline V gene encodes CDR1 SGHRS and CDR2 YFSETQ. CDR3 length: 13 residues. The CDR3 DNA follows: TGCGCCAGCAGCTCGAGGACAGACCCGACGCAGTATTTT. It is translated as CASSSRTDPTQYF.

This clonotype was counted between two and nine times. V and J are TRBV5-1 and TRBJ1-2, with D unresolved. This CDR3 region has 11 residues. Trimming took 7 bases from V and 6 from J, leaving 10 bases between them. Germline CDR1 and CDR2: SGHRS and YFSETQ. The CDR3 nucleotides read TGCGCCAGCCACTCCTTCGATGGCTACACCTTC. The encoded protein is CASHSFDGYTF.

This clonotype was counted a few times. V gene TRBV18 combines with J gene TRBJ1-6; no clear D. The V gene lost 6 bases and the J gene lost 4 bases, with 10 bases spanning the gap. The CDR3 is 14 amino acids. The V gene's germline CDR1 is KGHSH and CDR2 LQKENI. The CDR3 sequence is CASSIGTYNSPLHF. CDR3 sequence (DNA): TGTGCCAGCTCCATAGGAACATATAATTCACCCCTCCACTTT.

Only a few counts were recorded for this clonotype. The CDR3 DNA reads as TGCGCCAGCAGCTTGCGGGTTGAGACAGGGGCCAAGACCCAGTACTTC. Translated, it gives CASSLRVETGAKTQYF. The chain links TRBV5-1 to TRBJ2-5, with 8 nucleotides matching TRBD1. The junction had 11 bases not matched to a gene; V was cut back by 1 base and J by 6 bases. The CDR3 sequence is 16 residues long. Germline V gene data show CDR1 as SGHRS and CDR2 as YFSETQ.

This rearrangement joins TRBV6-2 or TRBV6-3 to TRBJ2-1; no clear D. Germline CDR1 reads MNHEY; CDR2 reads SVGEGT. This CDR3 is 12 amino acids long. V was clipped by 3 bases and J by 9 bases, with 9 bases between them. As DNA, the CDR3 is TGTGCCAGCAGTTATCTGTTCGGTGAGCAGTTCTTC. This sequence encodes CASSYLFGEQFF.

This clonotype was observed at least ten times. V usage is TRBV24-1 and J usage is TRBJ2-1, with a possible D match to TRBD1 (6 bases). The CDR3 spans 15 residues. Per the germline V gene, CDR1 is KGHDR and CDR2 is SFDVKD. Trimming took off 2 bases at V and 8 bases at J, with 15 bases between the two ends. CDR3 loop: CATSDSGQGVDEQFF. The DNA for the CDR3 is TGTGCCACCAGTGATTCGGGACAAGGGGTCGATGAGCAGTTCTTC.

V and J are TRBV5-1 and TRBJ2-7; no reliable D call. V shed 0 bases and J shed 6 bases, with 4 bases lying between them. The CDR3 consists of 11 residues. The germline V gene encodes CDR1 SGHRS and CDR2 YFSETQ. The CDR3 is CASSLEFEQYF. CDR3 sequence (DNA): TGCGCCAGCAGCTTGGAGTTCGAGCAGTACTTC.

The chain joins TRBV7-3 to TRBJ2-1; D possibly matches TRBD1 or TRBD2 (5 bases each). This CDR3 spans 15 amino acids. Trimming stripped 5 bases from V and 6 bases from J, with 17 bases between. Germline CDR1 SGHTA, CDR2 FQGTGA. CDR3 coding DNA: TGTGCCAGCAGCCCGACCGGGACGGCCCGCAATGAGCAGTTCTTC. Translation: CASSPTGTARNEQFF. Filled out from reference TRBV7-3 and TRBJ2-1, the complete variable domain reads GAGVSQTPSNKVTEKGKYVELRCDPISGHTALYWYRQSLGQGPEFLIYFQGTGAADDSGLPNDRFFAVRPEGSVSTLKIQRTERGDSAVYLCASSPTGTARNEQFFGPGTRLTVL.

The CDR3 sequence: CASSLDTSRETQYF. DNA of the CDR3: TGCGCCAGCAGCCTGGACACTTCGAGGGAGACCCAGTACTTC. The chain couples TRBV5-1 to TRBJ2-5, with a tentative D call TRBD1 (5 bases). The CDR3 has 14 amino acids. The germline V and J ends were trimmed by 4 bases and 5 bases, with 15 bases remaining between them. Germline V gene data show CDR1 as SGHRS and CDR2 as YFSETQ.

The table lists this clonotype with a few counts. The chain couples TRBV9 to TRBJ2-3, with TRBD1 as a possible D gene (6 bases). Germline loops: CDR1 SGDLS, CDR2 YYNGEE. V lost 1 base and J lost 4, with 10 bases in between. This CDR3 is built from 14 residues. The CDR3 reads CASSVQGLPDTQYF. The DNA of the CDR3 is TGTGCCAGCAGCGTACAGGGGCTTCCAGATACGCAGTATTTT.

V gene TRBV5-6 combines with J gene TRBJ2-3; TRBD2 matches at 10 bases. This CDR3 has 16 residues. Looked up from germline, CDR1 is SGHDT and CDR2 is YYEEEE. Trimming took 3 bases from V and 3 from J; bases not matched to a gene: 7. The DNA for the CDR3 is TGTGCCAGCAGCTCCACTGGACTAGCGGATACAGATACGCAGTATTTT. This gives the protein CASSSTGLADTDTQYF.

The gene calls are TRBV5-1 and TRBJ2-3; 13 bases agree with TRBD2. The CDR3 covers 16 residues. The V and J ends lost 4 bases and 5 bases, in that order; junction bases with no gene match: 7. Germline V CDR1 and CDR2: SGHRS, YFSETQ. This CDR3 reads CASSQTSGGNLDTQYF. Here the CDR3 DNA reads TGCGCCAGCAGCCAGACTAGCGGGGGGAACTTAGATACGCAGTATTTT.

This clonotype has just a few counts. CDR3 bases: TGTGCCAGCAGACTGACAGGGGTTGTAACTAATGAAAAACTGTTTTTT. Translating gives CASRLTGVVTNEKLFF. The chain has TRBV6-1 and TRBJ1-4; 8 nucleotides line up with TRBD1. Losses at the gene ends were 6 bases for V and 1 base for J; bases not matched to a gene: 7. In germline, CDR1 is MNHNS, CDR2 SASEGT. The CDR3 runs 16 residues.

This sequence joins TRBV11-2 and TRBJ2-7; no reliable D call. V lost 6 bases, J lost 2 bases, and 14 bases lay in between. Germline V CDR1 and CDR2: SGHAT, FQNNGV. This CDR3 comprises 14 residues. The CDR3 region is CASSVPGVPYEQYF. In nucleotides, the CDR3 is TGTGCCAGCAGTGTTCCTGGAGTTCCCTACGAGCAGTACTTC.

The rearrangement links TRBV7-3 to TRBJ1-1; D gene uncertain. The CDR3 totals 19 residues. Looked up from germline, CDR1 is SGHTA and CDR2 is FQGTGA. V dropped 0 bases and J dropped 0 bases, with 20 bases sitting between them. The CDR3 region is CASSLTVWRFSLMNTEAFF. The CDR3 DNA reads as TGTGCCAGCAGCTTAACGGTGTGGAGGTTCTCCCTTATGAACACTGAAGCTTTCTTT.

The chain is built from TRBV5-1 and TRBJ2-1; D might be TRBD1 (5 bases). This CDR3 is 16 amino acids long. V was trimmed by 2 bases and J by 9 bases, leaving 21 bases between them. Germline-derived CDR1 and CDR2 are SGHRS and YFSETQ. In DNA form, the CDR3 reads TGCGCCAGCAGCTTTTCGGAACGAGCAGGGCTCGTTGAGCAGTTCTTC. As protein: CASSFSERAGLVEQFF.

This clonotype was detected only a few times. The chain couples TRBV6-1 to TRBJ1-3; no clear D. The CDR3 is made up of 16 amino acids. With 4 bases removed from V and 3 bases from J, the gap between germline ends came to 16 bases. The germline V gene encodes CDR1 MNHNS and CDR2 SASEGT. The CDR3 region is CASSGGDVRIGNTIYF. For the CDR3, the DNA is TGTGCCAGCAGTGGGGGAGATGTGCGGATTGGAAACACCATATATTTT.

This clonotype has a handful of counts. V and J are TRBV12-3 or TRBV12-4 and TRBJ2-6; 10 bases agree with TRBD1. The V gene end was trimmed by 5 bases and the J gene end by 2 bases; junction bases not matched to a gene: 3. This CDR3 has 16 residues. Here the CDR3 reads CASSPTGGTGANVLTF. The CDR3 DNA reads TGTGCCAGCAGTCCGACAGGGGGCACTGGGGCCAACGTCCTGACTTTC.

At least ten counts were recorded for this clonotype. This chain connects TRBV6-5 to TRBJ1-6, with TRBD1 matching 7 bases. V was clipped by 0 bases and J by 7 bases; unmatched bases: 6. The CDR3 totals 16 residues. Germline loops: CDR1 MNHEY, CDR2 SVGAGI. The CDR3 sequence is CASSYSDRTLNSPLHF. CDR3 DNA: TGTGCCAGCAGTTACTCGGACAGGACCTTAAATTCACCCCTCCACTTT.

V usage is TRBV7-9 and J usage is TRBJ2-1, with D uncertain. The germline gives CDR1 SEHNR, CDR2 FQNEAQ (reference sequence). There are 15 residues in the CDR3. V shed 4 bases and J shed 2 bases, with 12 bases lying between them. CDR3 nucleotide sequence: TGTGCCAGCAGCTCCTCCTTAGTCCCCTACAATGAGCAGTTCTTC. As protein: CASSSSLVPYNEQFF.

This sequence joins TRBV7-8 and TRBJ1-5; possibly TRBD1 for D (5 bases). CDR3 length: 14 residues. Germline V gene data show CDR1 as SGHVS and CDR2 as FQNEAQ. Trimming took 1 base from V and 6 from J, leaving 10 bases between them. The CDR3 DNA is TGTGCCAGCAGCTTAGAGGGCGGGGCTCAGCCCCAGCATTTT. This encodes CASSLEGGAQPQHF. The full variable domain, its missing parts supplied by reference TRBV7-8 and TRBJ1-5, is GAGVSQSPRYKVAKRGQDVALRCDPISGHVSLFWYQQALGQGPEFLTYFQNEAQLDKSGLPSDRFFAERPEGSVSTLKIQRTQQEDSAVYLCASSLEGGAQPQHFGDGTRLSIL.

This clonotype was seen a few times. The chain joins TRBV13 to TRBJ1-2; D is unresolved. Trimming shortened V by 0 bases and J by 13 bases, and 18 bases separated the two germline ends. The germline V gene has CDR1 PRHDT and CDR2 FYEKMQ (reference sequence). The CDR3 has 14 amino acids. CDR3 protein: CASSLGPLGAACTF. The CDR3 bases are TGTGCCAGCAGCTTAGGCCCCCTCGGTGCGGCCTGCACCTTC.

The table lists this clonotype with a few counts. The DNA for the CDR3 is TGTGCCAGCAGCGTCGCCATCCAGGGGCGATATGAGCAGTTCTTC. Its protein product is CASSVAIQGRYEQFF. J is TRBJ2-1 and V is TRBV9, with D maybe TRBD1 (6 bases). The CDR3 is 15 amino acids. The ends were cut back, 2 bases at V and 8 bases at J, with 17 bases in the middle. Per the germline V gene, CDR1 is SGDLS and CDR2 is YYNGEE.

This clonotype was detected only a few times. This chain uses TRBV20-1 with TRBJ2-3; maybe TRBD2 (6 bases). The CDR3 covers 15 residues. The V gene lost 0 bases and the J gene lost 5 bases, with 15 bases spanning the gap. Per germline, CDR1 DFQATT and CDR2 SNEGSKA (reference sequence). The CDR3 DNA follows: TGCAGTGCTAGAGATAGGCGCGGGGCGGGAGATACGCAGTATTTT. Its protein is CSARDRRGAGDTQYF.

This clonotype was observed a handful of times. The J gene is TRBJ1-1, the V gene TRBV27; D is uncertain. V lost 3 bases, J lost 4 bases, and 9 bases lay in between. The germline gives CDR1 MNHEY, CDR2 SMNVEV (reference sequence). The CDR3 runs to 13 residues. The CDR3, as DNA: TGTGCCAGCAGTTTCGGGCCGAGCACTGAAGCTTTCTTT. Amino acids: CASSFGPSTEAFF.

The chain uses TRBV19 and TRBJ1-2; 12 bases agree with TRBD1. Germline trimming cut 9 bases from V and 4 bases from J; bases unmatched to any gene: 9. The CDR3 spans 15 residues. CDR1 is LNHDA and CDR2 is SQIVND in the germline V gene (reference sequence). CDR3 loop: CASEGQGAWSYGYTF. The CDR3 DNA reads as TGTGCCAGCGAGGGACAGGGGGCCTGGAGCTATGGCTACACCTTC.

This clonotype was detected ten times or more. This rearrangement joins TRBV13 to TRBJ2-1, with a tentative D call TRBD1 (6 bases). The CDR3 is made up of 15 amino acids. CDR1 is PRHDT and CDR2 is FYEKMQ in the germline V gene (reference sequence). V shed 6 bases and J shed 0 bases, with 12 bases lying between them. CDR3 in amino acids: CASSHRVSSYNEQFF. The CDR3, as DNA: TGTGCCAGCAGTCACAGGGTCAGCTCCTACAATGAGCAGTTCTTC.